This T cell receptor (beta chain) appears in the sequencing data of a study of blood T cells in healthy people across ages. Study results and limitations: Estimates drawn from one million T cells were deemed to understate diversity. CMV status of donors was unknown, possibly confounding expanded clonotype changes.

A remark on this clonotype: The antigen remains unidentified.

The CDR3 loop spans 13 amino acids. The V gene's germline CDR1 is GTSNPN and CDR2 SVGIG (reference sequence). Through a sample-barcoded 5' primer and a J-beta primer mix, a second PCR was run for roughly 6 to 12 cycles. Per-sample output comprised a minimum of 2.5 million paired-end reads containing CDR3. In TCRdb, the 5' RACE reads were re-called with MiXCR into one record per CDR3 protein. The sample holds hundreds of thousands of distinct CDR3 sequences, roughly 60% seen once. There were at least 6 micrograms of total RNA extracted from every sample. The receptor's source is a man aged 25 to 45 in good health. The specimen was blood. The rearrangement links TRBV30 to TRBJ2-4, with D perhaps TRBD1 (7 bases). The end of the DNA fits TRBJ2-7 better, so the J call may be wrong. The CDR3 DNA reads TGTGCCTGGGATAAAGGGGGCGGGGACGAGCAGTACTTC. It specifies CAWDKGGGDEQYF.